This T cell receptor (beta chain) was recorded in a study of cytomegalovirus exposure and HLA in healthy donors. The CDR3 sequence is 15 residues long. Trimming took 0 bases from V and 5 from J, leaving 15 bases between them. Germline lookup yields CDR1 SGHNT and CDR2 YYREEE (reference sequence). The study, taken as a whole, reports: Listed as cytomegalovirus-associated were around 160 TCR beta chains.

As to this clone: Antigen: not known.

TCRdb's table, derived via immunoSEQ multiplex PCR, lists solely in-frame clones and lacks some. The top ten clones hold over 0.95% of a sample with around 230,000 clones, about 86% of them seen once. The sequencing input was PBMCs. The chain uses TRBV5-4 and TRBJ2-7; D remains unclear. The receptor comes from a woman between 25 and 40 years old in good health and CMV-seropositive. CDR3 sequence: CASSLEPILSHEQYF. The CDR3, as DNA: TGTGCCAGCAGCTTGGAACCCATCCTAAGCCACGAGCAGTACTTC.